The 13 T cell receptor beta chains below all came from one sample that was sequenced in a study of blood T cell repertoires in COVID-19. Produced via immunoSEQ multiplex PCR; TCRdb's table is partial and in-frame only. The repertoire includes 300,000 to 450,000 clones, approximately 87% of them detected once, and 2.3% sits in the top ten. The sequenced sample was peripheral blood. Every receptor here comes from a woman in her fifties or sixties with COVID-19, enrolled during active disease.

The chain combines TRBV5-1 with TRBJ2-5; 9 nucleotides align to TRBD1. There are 14 residues in the CDR3. V was pared by 4 bases and J by 3 bases, with 4 bases of the junction left unmatched. Germline CDR1 and CDR2: SGHRS and YFSETQ. CDR3 in amino acids: CASSTRDREETQYF. The CDR3 DNA reads TGCGCCAGCAGCACCCGGGACAGGGAAGAGACCCAGTACTTC.

J is TRBJ2-3 and V is TRBV28; 8 bases agree with TRBD2. With V trimmed by 6 bases and J by 0 bases, 14 bases remained unmatched. Germline V gene sequence: CDR1 MDHEN, CDR2 SYDVKM. The CDR3 length is 18 residues. The CDR3 bases are TGTGCCAGCAGCCCATCCACTGGCGGGGGGCCTAGCACAGATACGCAGTATTTT. Translation: CASSPSTGGGPSTDTQYF.

The CDR3 spells CASSIGTSETQYF. DNA of the CDR3: TGTGCCAGTAGTATCGGGACTAGCGAGACCCAGTACTTC. This sequence joins TRBV19 and TRBJ2-5; TRBD2 aligns across 9 bases. This CDR3 region has 13 residues. J gave up 5 bases and V 3 bases, and 1 base lay outside the gene matches. Germline assignment: CDR1 LNHDA and CDR2 SQIVND (reference sequence).

This clone was seen a single time. The same CDR3 also results from other DNA sequences found in this sample. The rearrangement links TRBV7-2 to TRBJ1-1; D may be TRBD1 (6 bases). Germline V gene sequence: CDR1 SGHTA, CDR2 FQGNSA. CDR3 length: 14 amino acids. V lost 0 bases to trimming and J lost 5 bases, with 10 bases between them. For the CDR3, the DNA is TGTGCCAGCAGCTTAGCGGGTCAGGGGACTGAAGCTTTCTTT. Translating gives CASSLAGQGTEAFF.

The chain couples TRBV3-1 (or the pseudogene TRBV3-2) to TRBJ2-5; 9 bases agree with TRBD2. The CDR3 is made up of 16 amino acids. CDR1 is LGHDT, CDR2 YNNKEL, per germline (reference sequence). With V trimmed by 3 bases and J by 5 bases, 10 bases remained unmatched. For the CDR3, the DNA is TGTGCCAGCAGCCACGCCCGGCGGGGGGGCCGGGAGACCCAGTACTTC. This encodes CASSHARRGGRETQYF.

The genes are TRBV2 and TRBJ1-5, with unresolved D. The CDR3 is 14 residues long. In germline, CDR1 is SNHLY, CDR2 FYNNEI. Trimming took off 6 bases at V and 0 bases at J, with 9 bases between the two ends. Here the CDR3 reads CASRREYSNQPQHF. CDR3 sequence (DNA): TGTGCCAGCAGAAGGGAGTATAGCAATCAGCCCCAGCATTTT.

This clone was detected only once. The chain has TRBV19 and TRBJ1-5, with 9 bases identical to TRBD1. The germline gives CDR1 LNHDA, CDR2 SQIVND (reference sequence). With 6 bases clipped from V and 5 bases from J, the junction kept 5 bases outside the gene matches. The CDR3 loop spans 14 amino acids. The CDR3, as DNA: TGTGCCAGTAGAAGGACAGGGGATCATCAGCCCCAGCATTTT. This gives the protein CASRRTGDHQPQHF.

The chain has TRBV18 and TRBJ1-1, with TRBD1 matching over 8 bases. CDR1 KGHSH and CDR2 LQKENI come from the germline V gene. There are 15 residues in the CDR3. V was clipped by 3 bases and J by 0 bases; unmatched bases: 3. CDR3 DNA sequence: TGTGCCAGCTCACCCAGGGGGCGCATGAACACTGAAGCTTTCTTT. Protein product: CASSPRGRMNTEAFF. Full variable domain (remainder filled in from reference TRBV18 and TRBJ1-1): NAGVMQNPRHLVRRRGQEARLRCSPMKGHSHVYWYRQLPEEGLKFMVYLQKENIIDESGMPKERFSAEFPKEGPSILRIQQVVRGDSAAYFCASSPRGRMNTEAFFGQGTRLTVV.

The CDR3 loop is CSAEGLDRGSAADGYTF. The CDR3 nucleotides are TGCAGCGCGGAGGGACTCGACAGGGGGTCAGCGGCGGATGGCTACACCTTC. This sequence joins TRBV29-1 and TRBJ1-2; 9 nucleotides match TRBD1. V was clipped by 7 bases and J by 6 bases; unmatched bases: 21. Germline values: CDR1 SQVTM, CDR2 ANQGSEA. This CDR3 has 17 residues.

The chain combines TRBV7-9 with TRBJ2-7; TRBD1 matches at 12 bases. Trimming at V came to 5 bases and at J to 5 bases, leaving 7 bases not matched to a gene. CDR1 and CDR2 (germline): SEHNR, FQNEAQ (reference sequence). This CDR3 is built from 15 residues. The CDR3 DNA sequence: TGTGCCAGCAGCGCCGGGACAGGGGGCTCGGACGAGCAGTACTTC. Translated, it gives CASSAGTGGSDEQYF.

The gene calls are TRBV19 and TRBJ1-1, with 8 bases identical to TRBD1. Germline V gene lookup returns CDR1 LNHDA and CDR2 SQIVND (reference sequence). The CDR3 has 15 residues. V was pared by 6 bases and J by 2 bases, with 8 bases of the junction left unmatched. CDR3 sequence: CASRERQGHNTEAFF. Written as DNA, the CDR3 is TGTGCCAGTAGGGAAAGACAGGGGCACAACACTGAAGCTTTCTTT.

CDR3 loop: CASSTMTGGGQPQHF. The CDR3 DNA reads TGTGCCAGCAGCACAATGACAGGGGGCGGTCAGCCCCAGCATTTT. The V gene is TRBV7-9, the J gene TRBJ1-5; 10 bases line up with TRBD1. V shed 5 bases, J shed 6 bases, and the junction held 7 bases outside the gene matches. The CDR3 extends over 15 amino acids. Germline V gene lookup returns CDR1 SEHNR and CDR2 FQNEAQ (reference sequence).

The chain has TRBV11-2 and TRBJ1-6; the D gene is possibly TRBD1 (6 bases). Germline CDR1 is SGHAT and CDR2 is FQNNGV. Trimming stripped 5 bases from V and 10 bases from J, with 18 bases between. The CDR3 covers 15 residues. CDR3 nucleotides: TGTGCCAGCAGCGCGACAGGAGACCCTTGGTCACCCCTCCACTTT. Protein sequence: CASSATGDPWSPLHF.